These 30 T cell receptor beta chains share one sample of origin, sequenced in a study of CD8+ T cells in alopecia areata (dated by TCRdb to 2017 to 2018). The sample's time point, from its label and the paper: baseline before oral tofacitinib. Libraries were constructed by the immunoSEQ multiplex PCR assay. RNA was extracted from all samples and reverse transcribed into cDNA as template for TCR sequencing. TCRdb's version of the immuneACCESS table is confined to in-frame rearrangements and falls short of the full clone set. An unresolved V gene accounts for under half of the shortfall where checked; the remainder is of unknown origin. The sample table contains around 250,000 clones; only one count was recorded for around 67% of them. The top ten constitute 1% to 1.5% of the sample. The input for sequencing was CD4+ T cells sorted from blood, taken at week 0. Every receptor here comes from a human donor with alopecia areata.

This chain links TRBV30 with TRBJ2-2, with D possibly matching TRBD2 (5 bases). The CDR3 extends over 14 amino acids. V was cut by 0 bases and J by 8 bases, with 13 bases left in between. Germline V CDR1 and CDR2: GTSNPN, SVGIG (reference sequence). Here the CDR3 reads CAWSVGIQVGELFF. In nucleotides, the CDR3 is TGTGCCTGGAGTGTCGGGATCCAAGTAGGGGAGCTGTTTTTT.

The V and J genes are TRBV13 and TRBJ1-3, with D hard to call. From germline, CDR1 is PRHDT and CDR2 FYEKMQ (reference sequence). The V gene lost 8 bases and the J gene lost 0 bases, with 8 bases spanning the gap. The CDR3 has 13 residues. The CDR3 coding sequence is TGTGCCAGCGGGTCCATCTCTGGAAACACCATATATTTT. Protein product: CASGSISGNTIYF.

CDR3 sequence reads: CASSQEVESEAFF. The CDR3 coding sequence is TGCGCCAGCAGCCAAGAAGTGGAGTCGGAAGCTTTCTTT. This chain joins TRBV4-3 and TRBJ1-1; D ambiguous. The CDR3 contains 13 residues. V lost 0 bases and J 8 bases, leaving 10 bases between the germline ends. The germline gives CDR1 LGHNA, CDR2 YSLEER.

The V call is TRBV6-6, the J call TRBJ2-5; D gene uncertain. Germline loops: CDR1 MNHNY, CDR2 SVGAGI (reference sequence). This CDR3 comprises 14 residues. The germline V and J ends were trimmed by 6 bases and 2 bases, with 13 bases remaining between them. CDR3 sequence: CASRNRWLQETQYF. The CDR3 nucleotides read TGTGCCAGCAGAAACCGGTGGCTACAAGAGACCCAGTACTTC.

The V and J genes are TRBV7-6 and TRBJ2-5, with D unclear. The V end lost 5 bases, the J end lost 9 bases, and 13 bases lay between the germline ends. Looked up from germline, CDR1 is SGHVS and CDR2 is FNYEAQ. The CDR3 loop spans 12 amino acids. The chain's CDR3 is CASSPAQVAQYF. The CDR3, as DNA: TGTGCCAGCAGCCCAGCTCAGGTAGCCCAGTACTTC. Full variable domain (missing parts from reference TRBV7-6 and TRBJ2-5): GAGVSQSPRYKVTKRGQDVALRCDPISGHVSLYWYRQALGQGPEFLTYFNYEAQQDKSGLPNDRFSAERPEGSISTLTIQRTEQRDSAMYRCASSPAQVAQYFGPGTRLLVL.

This rearrangement joins TRBV30 to TRBJ2-5, with D uncertain. From germline, CDR1 is GTSNPN and CDR2 SVGIG (reference sequence). V lost 1 base and J lost 6, with 9 bases in between. CDR3 length: 12 residues. CDR3 sequence reads: CAWSGSGQTQYF. The CDR3 DNA reads TGTGCCTGGAGTGGGTCCGGGCAGACCCAGTACTTC.

The gene calls are TRBV29-1 and TRBJ2-5; a possible D gene is TRBD2 (6 bases). Trimming left V 5 bases short and J 5 bases short, with 24 bases between. The CDR3 extends over 16 amino acids. From germline, CDR1 is SQVTM and CDR2 ANQGSEA. CDR3 sequence reads: CSVTMWGREGGETQYF. In DNA, the CDR3 is TGCAGCGTTACAATGTGGGGCAGGGAAGGAGGGGAGACCCAGTACTTC.

The rearrangement joins TRBV7-2 to TRBJ2-6; D unclear. This CDR3 has 13 residues. V was shortened by 1 base and J by 5 bases, with 3 bases between the two germline ends. The V gene's germline CDR1 is SGHTA and CDR2 FQGNSA. The chain's CDR3 is CASSLGRANVLTF. DNA for the CDR3: TGTGCCAGCAGCTTAGGCCGGGCCAACGTCCTGACTTTC.

Ten or more counts support this clone. J is TRBJ2-2 and V is TRBV7-3; the match to TRBD1 covers 9 bases. CDR1 and CDR2 (germline): SGHTA, FQGTGA. This CDR3 comprises 14 residues. J was trimmed by 3 bases and V by 6 bases; bases with no gene match: 2. CDR3 sequence: CASRRTGDTGELFF. The CDR3 DNA reads as TGTGCCAGCAGGAGGACAGGGGACACCGGGGAGCTGTTTTTT.

V is TRBV5-6 and J is TRBJ2-7; 8 bases map to TRBD2. Unmatched junction bases numbered 7, after V lost 4 bases and J lost 1 base. This CDR3 has 15 residues. CDR1 and CDR2 from the germline V gene are SGHDT and YYEEEE. CDR3 in amino acids: CASSPGTRGSYEQYF. The CDR3, as DNA: TGTGCCAGCAGCCCCGGGACTAGAGGATCCTACGAGCAGTACTTC. The full variable domain, its missing parts supplied by reference TRBV5-6 and TRBJ2-7, is DAGVTQSPTHLIKTRGQQVTLRCSPKSGHDTVSWYQQALGQGPQFIFQYYEEEERQRGNFPDRFSGHQFPNYSSELNVNALLLGDSALYLCASSPGTRGSYEQYFGPGTRLTVT.

This clone was detected a few times. The chain carries TRBV5-1 and TRBJ2-1, with 7 bases that match TRBD2. The CDR3 runs to 16 residues. Germline V gene sequence: CDR1 SGHRS, CDR2 YFSETQ. Trimming removed 2 bases from V and 2 bases from J; junction bases left unmatched: 7. Written as DNA, the CDR3 is TGCGCCAGCAGCTTCTCCGACGGGGGGACCTACAATGAGCAGTTCTTC. It specifies CASSFSDGGTYNEQFF.

This sequence joins TRBV30 and TRBJ2-6; 12 bases are a match to TRBD2. V was pared by 0 bases and J by 2 bases, with 8 bases of the junction left unmatched. The CDR3 is 19 residues long. Germline loops: CDR1 GTSNPN, CDR2 SVGIG (reference sequence). CDR3 in amino acids: CAWSVLTSGGRPGANVLTF. The DNA for the CDR3 is TGTGCCTGGAGTGTACTAACTAGCGGGGGGAGGCCTGGGGCCAACGTCCTGACTTTC.

CDR3 sequence: CASSSDMPGYTF. The CDR3 region has the DNA TGTGCCAGCAGCTCCGACATGCCTGGCTACACCTTC. This chain links TRBV7-2 with TRBJ1-2; D gene ambiguous. From germline, CDR1 is SGHTA and CDR2 FQGNSA. The V and J ends lost 4 bases and 7 bases respectively, with 10 bases between them. The CDR3 has 12 residues.

As DNA, the CDR3 is TGCAGCGTCGAAACAGGTTATGGCTACACCTTC. It translates to CSVETGYGYTF. The chain couples TRBV29-1 to TRBJ1-2; possible D gene TRBD1, 5 bases. The ends were cut back, 6 bases at V and 5 bases at J, with 10 bases in the middle. CDR1 is SQVTM and CDR2 is ANQGSEA in the germline V gene. The CDR3 is 11 amino acids.

The rearrangement links TRBV30 to TRBJ2-1, with D perhaps matching TRBD1 or TRBD2 (5 bases each). The CDR3 has 15 residues. Germline values: CDR1 GTSNPN, CDR2 SVGIG (reference sequence). Trimming stripped 6 bases from V and 6 bases from J, with 21 bases between. CDR3 sequence: CACRGPRVVRNEQFF. For the CDR3, the DNA is TGTGCCTGCCGGGGTCCCAGGGTTGTGCGCAATGAGCAGTTCTTC.

The V gene is TRBV7-2, the J gene TRBJ1-2; D call uncertain. V was clipped by 0 bases and J by 2 bases, with 13 bases between them. There are 16 residues in the CDR3. Looked up from germline, CDR1 is SGHTA and CDR2 is FQGNSA. DNA for the CDR3: TGTGCCAGCAGCTTAGCCGGACCCCTCCTCAACTATGGCTACACCTTC. It translates to CASSLAGPLLNYGYTF.

DNA of the CDR3: TGTGCCATCAGGACGGACGGTCTCTCCTACGAGCAGTACTTC. Amino acid sequence: CAIRTDGLSYEQYF. V and J are TRBV10-3 and TRBJ2-7, with D uncertain. Germline assignment: CDR1 ENHRY and CDR2 SYGVKD. The CDR3 has 14 residues. Trimming took 6 bases from V and 0 from J, leaving 12 bases between them.

This clone has just a few counts. V gene TRBV29-1 combines with J gene TRBJ1-1; the D is unclear. From germline, CDR1 is SQVTM and CDR2 ANQGSEA. V was trimmed by 3 bases and J by 4 bases, leaving 6 bases between them. CDR3 length: 11 residues. This chain's CDR3 is CSVDLSTEAFF. The CDR3 DNA follows: TGCAGCGTTGATCTGAGCACTGAAGCTTTCTTT.

The chain uses TRBV7-9 and TRBJ2-3; D is ambiguous. V lost 5 bases, J lost 4 bases, and 16 bases lay in between. Per germline, CDR1 SEHNR and CDR2 FQNEAQ (reference sequence). The CDR3 totals 15 residues. DNA for the CDR3: TGTGCCAGCAGCCCGATAAATCGTAAATCAGATACGCAGTATTTT. Protein product: CASSPINRKSDTQYF.

This clone was counted between two and nine times. V is TRBV29-1 and J is TRBJ2-1; either TRBD1 or TRBD2 may fit D (5 bases each). The V end lost 4 bases, the J end lost 9 bases, and 13 bases lay between the germline ends. In germline, CDR1 is SQVTM, CDR2 ANQGSEA. There are 12 residues in the CDR3. The CDR3 region has the DNA TGCAGCGTTGGATTCGGGACGGGTGAGCAGTTCTTC. It specifies CSVGFGTGEQFF.

Note on this clone: Other DNA sequences of this sample code for an identical CDR3. The chain links TRBV18 to TRBJ2-5; D possibly corresponds to TRBD1 (6 bases). The V end was cut by 3 bases, the J end by 3 bases, with 8 bases between. The CDR3 spans 13 residues. CDR1 and CDR2 from the germline V gene are KGHSH and LQKENI. DNA of the CDR3: TGTGCCAGCTCACCCCCAGGGGAAGAGACCCAGTACTTC. Its protein product is CASSPPGEETQYF.

CDR3 DNA: TGCGCCAGCACAGGGGGTCTCGGTAAAGAGACCCAGTACTTC. As protein: CASTGGLGKETQYF. V usage is TRBV5-1 and J usage is TRBJ2-5, with 7 bases lining up with TRBD1. In germline, CDR1 is SGHRS, CDR2 YFSETQ. V shed 6 bases, J shed 3 bases, and the junction held 8 bases outside the gene matches. The CDR3 length is 14 residues. Complete variable domain (other parts from reference TRBV5-1 and TRBJ2-5): KAGVTQTPRYLIKTRGQQVTLSCSPISGHRSVSWYQQTPGQGLQFLFEYFSETQRNKGNFPGRFSGRQFSNSRSEMNVSTLELGDSALYLCASTGGLGKETQYFGPGTRLLVL.

The V gene is TRBV6-5, the J gene TRBJ1-5; perhaps TRBD1 as D (5 bases). Trimming took 3 bases from V and 0 from J, leaving 9 bases between them. The V gene's germline CDR1 is MNHEY and CDR2 SVGAGI. This CDR3 is 15 amino acids long. CDR3 sequence: CASSYGGDSNQPQHF. CDR3 bases: TGTGCCAGCAGTTATGGGGGGGATAGCAATCAGCCCCAGCATTTT.

The V call is TRBV7-2, the J call TRBJ2-5; possibly TRBD1 for D (5 bases). The CDR3 has 12 residues. Trimming removed 1 base from V and 14 bases from J, with 14 bases in between. Germline assignment: CDR1 SGHTA and CDR2 FQGNSA. CDR3 bases: TGTGCCAGCAGCTTAGGGGCCAGGGCCCTATACTTC. This codes for CASSLGARALYF.

This clone has a handful of counts. V usage is TRBV4-1 and J usage is TRBJ2-7; TRBD2 matches at 12 bases. The length of the CDR3 is 18 residues. The V segment lost 4 bases and the J segment 5 bases; nucleotides outside the gene matches: 15. Germline V gives CDR1 MGHRA, CDR2 YSYEKL. CDR3 nucleotides: TGCGCCAGCAGCCCTTCTGATTTCTGGACTAGCGGGGTAAACGAGCAGTACTTC. This encodes CASSPSDFWTSGVNEQYF.

The sample holds one count of this clone. The chain combines TRBV5-1 with TRBJ2-5; the D call may be TRBD1 or TRBD2 (5 bases each). The germline V and J ends were trimmed by 4 bases and 2 bases, with 12 bases remaining between them. The CDR3 covers 14 residues. Germline assignment: CDR1 SGHRS and CDR2 YFSETQ. The CDR3 is CASSLPGRQETQYF. The CDR3, as DNA: TGCGCCAGCAGCCTCCCGGGACGGCAAGAGACCCAGTACTTC.

This clone was observed a handful of times. V and J are TRBV27 and TRBJ2-1, with 10 bases matching TRBD2. In germline, CDR1 is MNHEY, CDR2 SMNVEV (reference sequence). CDR3 length: 15 amino acids. The trim removed 7 bases at V and 8 bases at J, leaving 11 bases unmatched. CDR3 coding DNA: TGTGCCAGCATAGTCAGCGGGGGGGCCCTCGATGAGCAGTTCTTC. Translating it yields CASIVSGGALDEQFF.

This clone was detected only once. The chain employs TRBV6-5 and TRBJ1-4; TRBD1 matches at 8 bases. Trimming removed 6 bases from V and 8 bases from J; junction bases left unmatched: 8. This CDR3 spans 14 amino acids. Germline-derived CDR1 and CDR2 are MNHEY and SVGAGI. The CDR3 loop reads CASRPDRGREKLFF. CDR3 coding DNA: TGTGCCAGCAGACCAGACAGGGGAAGAGAAAAACTGTTTTTT.

In its sample, this clone was seen a few times. The rearrangement uses TRBV29-1 and TRBJ1-1; no firm D call. The germline V gene has CDR1 SQVTM and CDR2 ANQGSEA. Between the trimmed V and J ends, which lost 1 base and 3 bases, there was a span of 6 bases. The CDR3 covers 12 residues. The CDR3 loop reads CSVEGFYTEAFF. CDR3 coding DNA: TGCAGCGTTGAAGGGTTTTACACTGAAGCTTTCTTT.

This clone was seen only a few times. This chain links TRBV29-1 with TRBJ2-7; TRBD1 or TRBD2 may be the D gene (5 bases each). The V and J ends lost 6 bases and 6 bases respectively, with 21 bases between them. CDR1 is SQVTM, CDR2 ANQGSEA, per germline. The CDR3 extends over 14 amino acids. CDR3: CSVPGVGVGSEQYF. CDR3 coding DNA: TGCAGCGTCCCCGGGGTAGGGGTGGGATCCGAGCAGTACTTC.